Below are 20 T cell receptor beta chains sequenced from a single sample in a study of beta chain features in type 1 diabetes. cDNA synthesis used the whole RNA isolate, giving expressed TCRB sequences. Only in-frame clones appear in the TCRdb table, and some are missing; sequencing was by immunoSEQ multiplex PCR. The sample includes roughly 300,000 clones, around 7.6% of them seen just once. Material: central memory CD4+ T cells from blood. These receptors were obtained from a woman aged 18-29 years in good health.

This clone was found a few times. The same CDR3 arises from other DNA sequences in this sample as well. The genes are TRBV7-9 and TRBJ1-5; 9 bases are a match to TRBD1. This CDR3 is 14 amino acids long. Looked up from germline, CDR1 is SEHNR and CDR2 is FQNEAQ (reference sequence). The J segment lost 5 bases and the V segment lost 5 bases, leaving 4 bases of the junction unmatched. The CDR3 region has the DNA TGTGCCAGCAGCCCGGACAGGGGCGATCAGCCCCAGCATTTT. This encodes CASSPDRGDQPQHF.

In this sample, this clone turned up many times. This chain links TRBV19 with TRBJ2-6, with no clear D. The CDR3 length is 18 residues. Looked up from germline, CDR1 is LNHDA and CDR2 is SQIVND (reference sequence). V was cut by 5 bases and J by 1 base, with 18 bases left in between. CDR3 sequence (DNA): TGTGCCAGTAGTGTCCGGCTGTTGGGCTCTTCTGGGGCCAACGTCCTGACTTTC. Translating it yields CASSVRLLGSSGANVLTF.

This clone was picked up a small number of times. The chain joins TRBV7-9 to TRBJ2-3; 12 nucleotides align to TRBD2. Trimming at V came to 5 bases and at J to 13 bases, leaving 10 bases not matched to a gene. Looked up from germline, CDR1 is SEHNR and CDR2 is FQNEAQ (reference sequence). This CDR3 spans 14 amino acids. This CDR3 reads CASSRGLAGGFKYF. CDR3 DNA sequence: TGTGCCAGCAGCCGCGGTCTAGCGGGAGGGTTTAAGTATTTT. Supplemented by reference TRBV7-9 and TRBJ2-3, the full variable domain reads DTGVSQNPRHKITKRGQNVTFRCDPISEHNRLYWYRQTLGQGPEFLTYFQNEAQLEKSRLLSDRFSAERPKGSFSTLEIQRTEQGDSAMYLCASSRGLAGGFKYFGPGTRLTVL.

The chain links TRBV5-1 to TRBJ2-5; D call uncertain. The CDR3 sequence is 13 residues long. V was trimmed by 1 base and J by 2 bases, leaving 6 bases between them. Per germline, CDR1 SGHRS and CDR2 YFSETQ. In nucleotides, the CDR3 is TGCGCCAGCAGCTTGTTACAGCAAGAGACCCAGTACTTC. Translating gives CASSLLQQETQYF.

This clone was counted at least ten times. The chain has TRBV10-3 and TRBJ2-2; no clear D gene. CDR3 size: 13 residues. The germline gives CDR1 ENHRY, CDR2 SYGVKD. The V gene lost 8 bases and the J gene lost 0 bases, with 7 bases spanning the gap. CDR3 protein: CAILGPNTGELFF. CDR3 bases: TGTGCCATCCTTGGCCCGAACACCGGGGAGCTGTTTTTT.

This clone has at least ten counts. The same CDR3 is also encoded by other DNA sequences in this sample. The chain combines TRBV4-3 with TRBJ2-2; 9 bases map to TRBD2. V dropped 4 bases and J dropped 2; count of bases not matched to a gene: 2. Germline V CDR1 and CDR2: LGHNA, YSLEER. CDR3 length: 15 residues. CDR3 nucleotides: TGCGCCAGCAGCCGACTAGCGGAAAACACCGGGGAGCTGTTTTTT. It translates to CASSRLAENTGELFF.

V gene TRBV7-9 combines with J gene TRBJ2-1, with 13 bases that match TRBD2. The CDR3 runs 16 residues. V was clipped by 5 bases and J by 0 bases; unmatched bases: 1. Germline CDR1 and CDR2: SEHNR and FQNEAQ (reference sequence). The CDR3 bases are TGTGCCAGCAGCCGGACTAGCGGGAGCTCCTACAATGAGCAGTTCTTC. Protein sequence: CASSRTSGSSYNEQFF. The complete variable domain, with remaining parts taken from reference TRBV7-9 and TRBJ2-1, reads DTGVSQNPRHKITKRGQNVTFRCDPISEHNRLYWYRQTLGQGPEFLTYFQNEAQLEKSRLLSDRFSAERPKGSFSTLEIQRTEQGDSAMYLCASSRTSGSSYNEQFFGPGTRLTVL.

This clone was counted a few times. The chain has TRBV4-3 and TRBJ1-5; D call uncertain. Germline assignment: CDR1 LGHNA and CDR2 YSLEER. The CDR3 consists of 15 residues. Trimming left V 1 base short and J 2 bases short, with 9 bases between. DNA of the CDR3: TGCGCCAGCAGCCAAGTCCATTTTGGCAATCAGCCCCAGCATTTT. Translated, it gives CASSQVHFGNQPQHF.

This clone came up a few times. The V call is TRBV15, the J call TRBJ1-1; tentative D call: TRBD1 (5 bases). The V and J ends lost 2 bases and 1 base respectively, with 11 bases between them. The CDR3 sequence is 15 residues long. CDR1 is LNHNV, CDR2 YYDKDF, per germline (reference sequence). CDR3 sequence reads: CATSRPGWRNTEAFF. The CDR3 DNA is TGTGCCACCAGCAGACCAGGGTGGCGGAACACTGAAGCTTTCTTT. The complete variable domain, with remaining parts taken from reference TRBV15 and TRBJ1-1, reads DAMVIQNPRYQVTQFGKPVTLSCSQTLNHNVMYWYQQKSSQAPKLLFHYYDKDFNNEADTPDNFQSRRPNTSFCFLDIRSPGLGDTAMYLCATSRPGWRNTEAFFGQGTRLTVV.

This clone was counted between two and nine times. This chain joins TRBV4-2 and TRBJ2-7; D unresolved. Looked up from germline, CDR1 is LGHNA and CDR2 is YNFKEQ. The CDR3 consists of 14 residues. The ends were cut back, 0 bases at V and 0 bases at J, with 6 bases in the middle. CDR3 DNA: TGTGCCAGCAGCCAAGATTACAACTCCTACGAGCAGTACTTC. It encodes CASSQDYNSYEQYF.

The table lists this clone with a few counts. The V gene is TRBV28, the J gene TRBJ2-7; D gene unclear. The CDR3 is 15 residues long. The ends were cut back, 5 bases at V and 5 bases at J, with 19 bases in the middle. Germline V gives CDR1 MDHEN, CDR2 SYDVKM. DNA of the CDR3: TGTGCCAGCAGTCCACCCGGTTGGGGTCTCGACGAGCAGTACTTC. This encodes CASSPPGWGLDEQYF.

Only a few counts were recorded for this clone. The chain employs TRBV11-2 and TRBJ2-1, with 10 bases aligning to TRBD2. The CDR3 is made up of 16 amino acids. Germline CDR1 is SGHAT and CDR2 is FQNNGV. V was clipped by 5 bases and J by 8 bases; unmatched bases: 12. In DNA, the CDR3 is TGTGCCAGCAGCCCTGAGGGGGCTAGCGGGAGCGATGAGCAGTTCTTC. It specifies CASSPEGASGSDEQFF.

The V and J genes are TRBV7-9 and TRBJ2-2; 7 bases are shared with TRBD1. After removal of 5 bases from V and 0 bases from J, the junction contained 6 bases not matched to a gene. The CDR3 consists of 16 residues. The germline V gene has CDR1 SEHNR and CDR2 FQNEAQ (reference sequence). Here the CDR3 reads CASSRRQGPNTGELFF. In nucleotides, the CDR3 is TGTGCCAGCAGCCGCAGACAGGGACCGAACACCGGGGAGCTGTTTTTT.

In this sample, this clone turned up a few times. A junction end diverges from the germline sequence, so it may reflect a read error. The chain uses TRBV10-3 and TRBJ2-2, with 7 bases matching TRBD2. CDR3 length equals 14 residues. The germline V gene has CDR1 ENHRY and CDR2 SYGVKD. CDR3 amino acids: CAIKGTTNTGELFF. CDR3 DNA sequence: TGTGCCATCAAGGGGACTACAAACACTGGGGAGCTGTTTTTT.

DNA of the CDR3: TGCGCCAGCAGCCAAGATTCTCGCTACGAGCAGTACTTC. The encoded protein is CASSQDSRYEQYF. This chain links TRBV4-3 with TRBJ2-7; D gene ambiguous. CDR1 is LGHNA, CDR2 YSLEER, per germline. Trimming shortened V by 0 bases and J by 3 bases, and 6 bases separated the two germline ends. The CDR3 has 13 residues.

In this sample, this clone turned up a few times. The CDR3 DNA is TGTGCCAGCAGTCCTGGGACTAGTACCTACGAGCAGTACTTC. Protein: CASSPGTSTYEQYF. The V and J genes are TRBV28 and TRBJ2-7; 8 nucleotides match TRBD2. V shed 5 bases, J shed 2 bases, and the junction held 5 bases outside the gene matches. Germline CDR1 reads MDHEN; CDR2 reads SYDVKM. This CDR3 comprises 14 residues.

The J gene is TRBJ2-7, the V gene TRBV6-6, with 10 bases matching TRBD1. The trim removed 6 bases at V and 3 bases at J, leaving 8 bases unmatched. Per germline, CDR1 MNHNY and CDR2 SVGAGI (reference sequence). The CDR3 covers 15 residues. CDR3 in DNA: TGTGCCAGCAGACCCGGAAGGACAGGGGGCTACGAGCAGTACTTC. Protein product: CASRPGRTGGYEQYF.

This clone came up a few times. The chain recombines TRBV7-2 with TRBJ2-4; D not resolved. Trimming stripped 5 bases from V and 6 bases from J, with 17 bases between. This CDR3 contains 15 residues. The germline gives CDR1 SGHTA, CDR2 FQGNSA. The CDR3 protein is CASSPVGRPINIQYF. CDR3 bases: TGTGCCAGCAGCCCGGTCGGCAGACCTATAAACATTCAGTACTTC.

This clone was recorded at least ten times. The J gene is TRBJ2-6, the V gene TRBV28, with TRBD1 matching 7 bases. The V and J ends lost 5 bases and 0 bases, in that order; junction bases with no gene match: 1. The CDR3 covers 15 residues. CDR1 is MDHEN and CDR2 is SYDVKM in the germline V gene. The CDR3 DNA reads TGTGCCAGCAGTCACAGGGGCTCTGGGGCCAACGTCCTGACTTTC. Its translation: CASSHRGSGANVLTF.

This clone has more than one count but fewer than ten. This chain connects TRBV7-8 to TRBJ2-3; D remains ambiguous. V gave up 3 bases and J gave up 0 bases, with 10 bases separating them. Germline V gene data show CDR1 as SGHVS and CDR2 as FQNEAQ. CDR3 size: 15 residues. As DNA, the CDR3 is TGTGCCAGCAGCTTCCGAGAAGCTAGCACAGATACGCAGTATTTT. The encoded protein is CASSFREASTDTQYF.